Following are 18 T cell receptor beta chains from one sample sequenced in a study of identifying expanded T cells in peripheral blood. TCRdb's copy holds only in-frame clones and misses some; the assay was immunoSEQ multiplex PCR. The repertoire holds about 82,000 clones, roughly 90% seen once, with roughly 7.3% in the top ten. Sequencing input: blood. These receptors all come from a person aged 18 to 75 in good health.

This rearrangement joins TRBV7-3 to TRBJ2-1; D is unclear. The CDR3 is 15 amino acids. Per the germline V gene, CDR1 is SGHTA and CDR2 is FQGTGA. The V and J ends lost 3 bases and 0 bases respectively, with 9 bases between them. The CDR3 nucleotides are TGTGCCAGCAGCTTTGACGCCAGCTCCTACAATGAGCAGTTCTTC. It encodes CASSFDASSYNEQFF. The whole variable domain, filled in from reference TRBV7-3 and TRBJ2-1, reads GAGVSQTPSNKVTEKGKYVELRCDPISGHTALYWYRQSLGQGPEFLIYFQGTGAADDSGLPNDRFFAVRPEGSVSTLKIQRTERGDSAVYLCASSFDASSYNEQFFGPGTRLTVL.

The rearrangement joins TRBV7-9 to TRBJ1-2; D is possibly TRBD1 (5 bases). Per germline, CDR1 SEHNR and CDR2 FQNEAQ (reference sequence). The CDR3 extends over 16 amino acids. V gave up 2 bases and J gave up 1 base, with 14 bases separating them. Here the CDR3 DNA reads TGTGCCAGCAGCTTATCCGGCCAGACAGTTAACTATGGCTACACCTTC. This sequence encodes CASSLSGQTVNYGYTF.

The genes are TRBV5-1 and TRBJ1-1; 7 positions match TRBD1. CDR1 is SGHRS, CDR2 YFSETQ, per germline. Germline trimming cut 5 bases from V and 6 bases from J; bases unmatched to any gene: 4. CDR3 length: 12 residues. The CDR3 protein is CASRQGRAEAFF. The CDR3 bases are TGCGCCAGCAGACAGGGGAGGGCTGAAGCTTTCTTT.

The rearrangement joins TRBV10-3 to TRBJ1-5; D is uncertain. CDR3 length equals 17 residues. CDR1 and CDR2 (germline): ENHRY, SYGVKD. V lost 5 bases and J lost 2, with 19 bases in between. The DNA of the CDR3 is TGTGCCATCAGTCAGAGCCCGTTAACCTCGGGCAATCAGCCCCAGCATTTT. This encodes CAISQSPLTSGNQPQHF.

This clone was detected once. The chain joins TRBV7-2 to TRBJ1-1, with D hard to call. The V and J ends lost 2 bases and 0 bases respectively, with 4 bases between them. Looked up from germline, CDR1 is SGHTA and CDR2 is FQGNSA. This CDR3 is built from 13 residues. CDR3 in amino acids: CASSLFLNTEAFF. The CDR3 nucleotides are TGTGCCAGCAGCTTATTCCTGAACACTGAAGCTTTCTTT.

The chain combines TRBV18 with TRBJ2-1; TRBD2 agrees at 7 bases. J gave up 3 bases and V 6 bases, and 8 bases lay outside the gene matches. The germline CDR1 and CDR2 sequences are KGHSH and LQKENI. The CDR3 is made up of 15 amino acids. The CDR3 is CASSTATGGYNEQFF. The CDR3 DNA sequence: TGTGCCAGCTCCACCGCGACGGGGGGCTACAATGAGCAGTTCTTC. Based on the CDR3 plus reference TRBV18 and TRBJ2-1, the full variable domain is NAGVMQNPRHLVRRRGQEARLRCSPMKGHSHVYWYRQLPEEGLKFMVYLQKENIIDESGMPKERFSAEFPKEGPSILRIQQVVRGDSAAYFCASSTATGGYNEQFFGPGTRLTVL.

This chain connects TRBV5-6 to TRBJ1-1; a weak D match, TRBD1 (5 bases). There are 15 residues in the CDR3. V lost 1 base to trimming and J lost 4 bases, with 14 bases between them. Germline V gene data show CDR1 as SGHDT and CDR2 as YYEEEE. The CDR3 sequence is CASSLIRAGSTEAFF. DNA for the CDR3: TGTGCCAGCAGCTTGATCAGGGCCGGGAGCACTGAAGCTTTCTTT.

The DNA for the CDR3 is TGTGCCAGCAGCCTGGGACAGGGGCACCAACGATCCTACGAGCAGTACTTC. It translates to CASSLGQGHQRSYEQYF. The chain joins TRBV5-8 to TRBJ2-7; 10 bases agree with TRBD1. The germline V gene encodes CDR1 SGHTS and CDR2 YDEGEE. The CDR3 runs 17 residues. J was trimmed by 1 base and V by 4 bases; bases with no gene match: 11.

CDR3 in amino acids: CASSTRTGVQPQHF. In DNA form, the CDR3 reads TGTGCCAGTAGTACCCGGACAGGGGTGCAGCCCCAGCATTTT. The gene calls are TRBV19 and TRBJ1-5; 9 positions match TRBD1. Germline V lookup: CDR1 LNHDA, CDR2 SQIVND (reference sequence). The CDR3 has 14 amino acids. Trimming took 4 bases from V and 7 from J; bases not matched to a gene: 5.

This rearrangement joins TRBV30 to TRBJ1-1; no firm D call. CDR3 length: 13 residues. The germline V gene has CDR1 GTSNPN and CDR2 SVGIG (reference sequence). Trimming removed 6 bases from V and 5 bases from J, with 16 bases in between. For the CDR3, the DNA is TGTGCCTGCAGGACCGGCAGCGGAACTGAAGCTTTCTTT. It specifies CACRTGSGTEAFF.

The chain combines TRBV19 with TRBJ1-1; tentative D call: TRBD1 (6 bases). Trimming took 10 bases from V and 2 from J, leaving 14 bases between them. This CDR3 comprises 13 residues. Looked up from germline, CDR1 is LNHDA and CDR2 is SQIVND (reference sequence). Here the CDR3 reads CATRDRPNTEAFF. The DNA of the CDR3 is TGTGCCACCCGAGACAGGCCAAACACTGAAGCTTTCTTT.

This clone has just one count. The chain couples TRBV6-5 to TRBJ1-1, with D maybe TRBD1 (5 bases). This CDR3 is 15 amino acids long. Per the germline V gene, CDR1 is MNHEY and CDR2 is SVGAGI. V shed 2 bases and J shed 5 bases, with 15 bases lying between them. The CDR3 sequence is CASSYRGVVRTEAFF. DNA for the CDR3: TGTGCCAGCAGTTACCGGGGGGTCGTTCGGACTGAAGCTTTCTTT.

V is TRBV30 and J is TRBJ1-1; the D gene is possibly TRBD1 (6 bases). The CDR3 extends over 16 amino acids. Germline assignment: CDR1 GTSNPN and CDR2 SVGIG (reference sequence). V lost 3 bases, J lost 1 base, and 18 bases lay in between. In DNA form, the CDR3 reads TGTGCCTGGAGAGCAGGGGTGGTGAGGGGGAACACTGAAGCTTTCTTT. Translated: CAWRAGVVRGNTEAFF.

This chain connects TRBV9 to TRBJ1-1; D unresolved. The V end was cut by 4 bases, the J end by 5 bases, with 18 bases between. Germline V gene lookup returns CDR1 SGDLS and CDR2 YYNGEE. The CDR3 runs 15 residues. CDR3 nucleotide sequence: TGTGCCAGCAGCTCGTCCGGAAAGACCCTGACTGAAGCTTTCTTT. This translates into CASSSSGKTLTEAFF.

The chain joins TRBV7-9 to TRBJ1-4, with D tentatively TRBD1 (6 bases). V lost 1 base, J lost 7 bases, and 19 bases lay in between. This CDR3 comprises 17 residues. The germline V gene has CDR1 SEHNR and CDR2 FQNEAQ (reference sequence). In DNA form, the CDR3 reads TGTGCCAGCAGCTTAGGAGAAGGCAGGGGCGAGGGTGAAAAACTGTTTTTT. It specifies CASSLGEGRGEGEKLFF.

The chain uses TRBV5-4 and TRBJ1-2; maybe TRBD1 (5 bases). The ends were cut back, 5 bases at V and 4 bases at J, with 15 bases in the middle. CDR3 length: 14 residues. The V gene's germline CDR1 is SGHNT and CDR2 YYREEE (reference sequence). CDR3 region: CASSQGGRTYGYTF. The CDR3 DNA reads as TGTGCCAGCAGTCAGGGTGGCAGGACCTATGGCTACACCTTC.

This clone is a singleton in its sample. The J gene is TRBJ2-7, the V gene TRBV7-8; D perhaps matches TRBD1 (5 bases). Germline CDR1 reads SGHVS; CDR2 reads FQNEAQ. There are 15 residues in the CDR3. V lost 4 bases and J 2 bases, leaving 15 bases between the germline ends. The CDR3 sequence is CASSSYDSPTYEQYF. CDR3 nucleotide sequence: TGTGCCAGCAGCTCCTACGACAGTCCAACCTACGAGCAGTACTTC.

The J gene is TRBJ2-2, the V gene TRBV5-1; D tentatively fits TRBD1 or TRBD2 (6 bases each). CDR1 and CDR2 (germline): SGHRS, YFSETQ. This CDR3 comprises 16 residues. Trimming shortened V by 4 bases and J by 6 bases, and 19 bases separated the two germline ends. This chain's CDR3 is CASSKVAGEVSGELFF. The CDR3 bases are TGCGCCAGCAGCAAGGTAGCAGGGGAGGTTTCCGGGGAGCTGTTTTTT. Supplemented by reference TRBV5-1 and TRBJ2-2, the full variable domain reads KAGVTQTPRYLIKTRGQQVTLSCSPISGHRSVSWYQQTPGQGLQFLFEYFSETQRNKGNFPGRFSGRQFSNSRSEMNVSTLELGDSALYLCASSKVAGEVSGELFFGEGSRLTVL.